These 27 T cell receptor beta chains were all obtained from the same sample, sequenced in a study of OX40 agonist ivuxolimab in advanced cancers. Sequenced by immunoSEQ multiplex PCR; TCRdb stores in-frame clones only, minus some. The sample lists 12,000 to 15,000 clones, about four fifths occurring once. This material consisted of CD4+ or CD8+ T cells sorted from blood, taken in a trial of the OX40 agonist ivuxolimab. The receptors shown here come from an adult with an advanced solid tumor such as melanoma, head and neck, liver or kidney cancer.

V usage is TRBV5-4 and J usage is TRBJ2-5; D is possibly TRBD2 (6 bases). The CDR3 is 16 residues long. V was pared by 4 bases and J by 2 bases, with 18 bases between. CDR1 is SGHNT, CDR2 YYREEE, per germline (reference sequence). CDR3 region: CASSGTGGNTQETQYF. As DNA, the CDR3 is TGTGCCAGCAGCGGTACAGGAGGGAATACGCAAGAGACCCAGTACTTC.

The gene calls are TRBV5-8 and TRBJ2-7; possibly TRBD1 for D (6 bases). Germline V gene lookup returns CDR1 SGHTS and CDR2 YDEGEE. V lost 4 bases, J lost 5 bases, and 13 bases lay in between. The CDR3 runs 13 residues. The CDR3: CASSPTTGDEQYF. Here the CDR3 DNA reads TGTGCCAGCAGCCCAACGACAGGCGACGAGCAGTACTTC.

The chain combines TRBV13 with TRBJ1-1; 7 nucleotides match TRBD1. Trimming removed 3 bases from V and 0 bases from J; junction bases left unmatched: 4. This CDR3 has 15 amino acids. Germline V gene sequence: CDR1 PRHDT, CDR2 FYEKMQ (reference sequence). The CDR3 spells CASSFARGMNTEAFF. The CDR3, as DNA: TGTGCCAGCAGCTTCGCCAGGGGGATGAACACTGAAGCTTTCTTT.

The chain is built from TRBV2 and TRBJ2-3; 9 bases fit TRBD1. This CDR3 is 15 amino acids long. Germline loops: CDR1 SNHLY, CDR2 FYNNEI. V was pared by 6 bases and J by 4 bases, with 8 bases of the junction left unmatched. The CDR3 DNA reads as TGTGCCAGCAGGGTTACGGGACAGGGATCAGATACGCAGTATTTT. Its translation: CASRVTGQGSDTQYF.

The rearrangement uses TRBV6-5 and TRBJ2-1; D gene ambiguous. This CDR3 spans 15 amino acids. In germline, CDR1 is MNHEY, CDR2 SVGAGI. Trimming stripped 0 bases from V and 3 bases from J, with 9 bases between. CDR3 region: CASSYSAEGYNEQFF. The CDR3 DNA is TGTGCCAGCAGTTACTCGGCAGAAGGCTACAATGAGCAGTTCTTC.

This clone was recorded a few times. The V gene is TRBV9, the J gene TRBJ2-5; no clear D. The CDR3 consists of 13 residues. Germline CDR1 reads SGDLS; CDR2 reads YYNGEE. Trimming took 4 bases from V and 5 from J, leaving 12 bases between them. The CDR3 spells CASSPSSFETQYF. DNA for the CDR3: TGTGCCAGCAGCCCTTCCAGTTTCGAGACCCAGTACTTC. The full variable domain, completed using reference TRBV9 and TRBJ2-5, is DSGVTQTPKHLITATGQRVTLRCSPRSGDLSVYWYQQSLDQGLQFLIQYYNGEERAKGNILERFSAQQFPDLHSELNLSSLELGDSALYFCASSPSSFETQYFGPGTRLLVL.

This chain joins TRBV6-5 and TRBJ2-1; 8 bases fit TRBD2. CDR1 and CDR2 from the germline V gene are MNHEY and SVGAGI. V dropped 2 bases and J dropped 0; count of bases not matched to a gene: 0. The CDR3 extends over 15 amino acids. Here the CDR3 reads CASSYLAGSYNEQFF. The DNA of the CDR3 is TGTGCCAGCAGTTACCTAGCGGGCTCCTACAATGAGCAGTTCTTC.

This chain's CDR3 is CATSWRDSDNSPLHF. CDR3 DNA sequence: TGTGCCACCAGCTGGAGGGACAGCGATAATTCACCCCTCCACTTT. V usage is TRBV15 and J usage is TRBJ1-6, with TRBD1 matching 7 bases. CDR1 and CDR2 from the germline V gene are LNHNV and YYDKDF (reference sequence). V lost 5 bases, J lost 5 bases, and 6 bases stayed unmatched. This CDR3 spans 15 amino acids.

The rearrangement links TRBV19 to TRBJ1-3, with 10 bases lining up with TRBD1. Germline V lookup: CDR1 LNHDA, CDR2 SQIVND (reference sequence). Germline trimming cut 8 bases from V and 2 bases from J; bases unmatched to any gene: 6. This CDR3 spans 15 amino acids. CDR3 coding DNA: TGTGCCAGTTGGAGGGACAGGGGTACTGGAAACACCATATATTTT. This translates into CASWRDRGTGNTIYF. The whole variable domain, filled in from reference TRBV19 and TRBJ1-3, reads DGGITQSPKYLFRKEGQNVTLSCEQNLNHDAMYWYRQDPGQGLRLIYYSQIVNDFQKGDIAEGYSVSREKKESFPLTVTSAQKNPTAFYLCASWRDRGTGNTIYFGEGSWLTVV.

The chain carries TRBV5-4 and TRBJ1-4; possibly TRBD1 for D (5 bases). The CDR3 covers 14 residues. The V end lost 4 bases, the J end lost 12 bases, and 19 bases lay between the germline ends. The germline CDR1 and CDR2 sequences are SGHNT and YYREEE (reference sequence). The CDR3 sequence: CASSRKTEHEELFF. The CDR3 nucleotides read TGTGCCAGCAGCCGCAAGACAGAGCACGAGGAACTGTTTTTT.

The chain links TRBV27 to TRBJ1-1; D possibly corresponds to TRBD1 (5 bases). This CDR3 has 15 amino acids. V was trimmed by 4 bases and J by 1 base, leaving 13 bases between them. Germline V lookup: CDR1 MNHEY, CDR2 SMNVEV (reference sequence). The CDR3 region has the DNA TGTGCCAGCAGTTCCCTCGGGACGGAGAACACTGAAGCTTTCTTT. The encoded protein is CASSSLGTENTEAFF.

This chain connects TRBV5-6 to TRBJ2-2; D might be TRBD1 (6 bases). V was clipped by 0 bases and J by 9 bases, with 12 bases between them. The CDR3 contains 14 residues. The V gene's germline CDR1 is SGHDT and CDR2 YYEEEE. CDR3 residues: CASSLADRLRELFF. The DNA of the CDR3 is TGTGCCAGCAGCTTGGCCGACAGGCTGAGGGAGCTGTTTTTT.

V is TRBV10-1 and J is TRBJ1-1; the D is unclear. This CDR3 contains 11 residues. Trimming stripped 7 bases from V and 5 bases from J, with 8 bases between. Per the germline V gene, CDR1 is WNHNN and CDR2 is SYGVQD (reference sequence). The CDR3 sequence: CASTAGTEAFF. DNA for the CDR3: TGCGCCAGCACTGCTGGAACTGAAGCTTTCTTT.

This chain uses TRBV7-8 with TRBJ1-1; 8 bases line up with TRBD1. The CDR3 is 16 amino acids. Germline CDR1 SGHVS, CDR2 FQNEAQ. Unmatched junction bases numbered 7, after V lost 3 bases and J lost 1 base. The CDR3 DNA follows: TGTGCCAGCAGCTTCCCGACAGGGGCGACGAACACTGAAGCTTTCTTT. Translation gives CASSFPTGATNTEAFF.

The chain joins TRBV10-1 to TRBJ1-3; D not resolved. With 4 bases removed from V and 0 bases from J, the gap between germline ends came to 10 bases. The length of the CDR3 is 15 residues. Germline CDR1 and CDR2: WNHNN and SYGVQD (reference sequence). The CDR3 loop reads CASSGRESSGNTIYF. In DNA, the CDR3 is TGCGCCAGCAGTGGACGGGAGAGCTCTGGAAACACCATATATTTT.

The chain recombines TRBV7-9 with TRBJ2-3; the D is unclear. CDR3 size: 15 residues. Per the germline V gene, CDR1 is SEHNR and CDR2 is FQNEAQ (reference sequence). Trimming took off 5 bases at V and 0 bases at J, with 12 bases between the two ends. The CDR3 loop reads CASSPAGISTDTQYF. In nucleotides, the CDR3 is TGTGCCAGCAGCCCCGCAGGCATAAGCACAGATACGCAGTATTTT. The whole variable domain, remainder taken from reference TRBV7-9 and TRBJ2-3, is DTGVSQNPRHKITKRGQNVTFRCDPISEHNRLYWYRQTLGQGPEFLTYFQNEAQLEKSRLLSDRFSAERPKGSFSTLEIQRTEQGDSAMYLCASSPAGISTDTQYFGPGTRLTVL.

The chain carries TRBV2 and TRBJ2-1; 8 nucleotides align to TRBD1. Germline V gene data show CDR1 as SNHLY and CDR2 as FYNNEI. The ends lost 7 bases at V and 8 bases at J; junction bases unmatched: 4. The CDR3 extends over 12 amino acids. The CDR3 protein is CASNPDRDEQFF. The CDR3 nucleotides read TGTGCCAGCAATCCGGACAGGGATGAGCAGTTCTTC.

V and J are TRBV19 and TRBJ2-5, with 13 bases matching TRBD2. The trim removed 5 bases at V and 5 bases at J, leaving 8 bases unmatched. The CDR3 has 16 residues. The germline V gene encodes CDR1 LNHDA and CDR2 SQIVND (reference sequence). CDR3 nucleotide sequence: TGTGCCAGTAGTCCAGGACTAGCGGGGGATCGGGAGACCCAGTACTTC. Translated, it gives CASSPGLAGDRETQYF.

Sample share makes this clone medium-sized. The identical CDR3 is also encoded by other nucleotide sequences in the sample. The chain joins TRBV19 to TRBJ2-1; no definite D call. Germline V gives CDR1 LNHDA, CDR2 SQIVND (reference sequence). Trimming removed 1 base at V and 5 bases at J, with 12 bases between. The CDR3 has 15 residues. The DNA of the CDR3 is TGTGCCAGTAGTATAGGCCCCCTTGAACACAATGAGCAGTTCTTC. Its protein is CASSIGPLEHNEQFF.

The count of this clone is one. The CDR3 region has the DNA TGTGCCAGCAGTTACGGCCCGGGGGTGCAGTACTTC. It yields the protein CASSYGPGVQYF. The chain employs TRBV6-5 and TRBJ2-7, with D tentatively TRBD2 (6 bases). CDR1 and CDR2 (germline): MNHEY, SVGAGI. The CDR3 runs to 12 residues. Trimming pared 2 bases from V and 9 bases from J, leaving 11 bases between.

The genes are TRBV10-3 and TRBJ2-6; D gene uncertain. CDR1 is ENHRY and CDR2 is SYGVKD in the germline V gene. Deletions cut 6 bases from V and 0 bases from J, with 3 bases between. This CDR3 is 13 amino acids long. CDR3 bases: TGTGCCATCAGGGACTCTGGGGCCAACGTCCTGACTTTC. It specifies CAIRDSGANVLTF.

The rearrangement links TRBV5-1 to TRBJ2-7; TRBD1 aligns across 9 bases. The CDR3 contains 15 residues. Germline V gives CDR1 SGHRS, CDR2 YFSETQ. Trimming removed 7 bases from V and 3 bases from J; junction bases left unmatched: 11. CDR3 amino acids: CASSGADRGNYEQYF. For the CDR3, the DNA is TGCGCCAGCTCCGGAGCGGACAGGGGAAACTACGAGCAGTACTTC.

This CDR3 is CASGGREFHYGYTF. CDR3 bases: TGTGCCAGCGGGGGCCGGGAGTTTCACTATGGCTACACCTTC. This chain links TRBV2 with TRBJ1-2; a weak D match, TRBD1 (6 bases). The V end was cut by 8 bases, the J end by 3 bases, with 16 bases between. There are 14 residues in the CDR3. In germline, CDR1 is SNHLY, CDR2 FYNNEI.

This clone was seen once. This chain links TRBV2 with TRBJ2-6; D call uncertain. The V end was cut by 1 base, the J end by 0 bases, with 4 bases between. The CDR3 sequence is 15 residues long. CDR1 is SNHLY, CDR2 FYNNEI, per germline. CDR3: CASSEGASGANVLTF. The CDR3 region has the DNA TGTGCCAGCAGTGAAGGCGCCTCTGGGGCCAACGTCCTGACTTTC.

CDR3: CASGRDSEYSTGELFF. The CDR3 DNA sequence: TGTGCTAGTGGTAGGGACAGCGAATACTCCACCGGGGAGCTGTTTTTT. The genes are TRBV12-5 and TRBJ2-2, with 7 bases lining up with TRBD1. Germline loops: CDR1 LGHNT, CDR2 FRNRAP. With V trimmed by 5 bases and J by 4 bases, 10 bases remained unmatched. CDR3 length: 16 residues.

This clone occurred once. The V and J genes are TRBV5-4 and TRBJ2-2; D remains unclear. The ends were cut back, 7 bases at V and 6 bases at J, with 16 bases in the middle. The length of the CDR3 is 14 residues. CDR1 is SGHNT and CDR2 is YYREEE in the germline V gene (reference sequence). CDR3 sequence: CASQEGSSPGELFF. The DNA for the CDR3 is TGTGCCAGCCAAGAAGGGTCCAGTCCCGGGGAGCTGTTTTTT.

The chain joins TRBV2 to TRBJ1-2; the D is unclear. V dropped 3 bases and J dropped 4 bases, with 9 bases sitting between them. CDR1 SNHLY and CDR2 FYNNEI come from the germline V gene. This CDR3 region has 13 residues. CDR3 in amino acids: CASSETESYGYTF. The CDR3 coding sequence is TGTGCCAGCAGTGAGACGGAGTCCTATGGCTACACCTTC.